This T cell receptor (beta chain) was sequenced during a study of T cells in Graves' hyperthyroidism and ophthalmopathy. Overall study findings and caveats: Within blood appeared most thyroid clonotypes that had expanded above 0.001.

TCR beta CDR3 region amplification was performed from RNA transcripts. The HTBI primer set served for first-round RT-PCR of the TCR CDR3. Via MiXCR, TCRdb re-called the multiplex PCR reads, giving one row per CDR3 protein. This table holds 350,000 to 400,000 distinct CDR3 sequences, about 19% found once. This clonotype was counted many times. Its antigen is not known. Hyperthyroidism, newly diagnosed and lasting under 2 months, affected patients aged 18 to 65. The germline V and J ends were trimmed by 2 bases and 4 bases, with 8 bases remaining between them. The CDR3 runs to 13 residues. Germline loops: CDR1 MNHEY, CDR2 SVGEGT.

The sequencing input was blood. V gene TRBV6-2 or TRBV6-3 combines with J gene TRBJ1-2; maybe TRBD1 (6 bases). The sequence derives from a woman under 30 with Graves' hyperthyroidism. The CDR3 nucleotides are TGTGCCAGCAGTTACACAGGGCCCTATGGCTACACCTTC. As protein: CASSYTGPYGYTF.